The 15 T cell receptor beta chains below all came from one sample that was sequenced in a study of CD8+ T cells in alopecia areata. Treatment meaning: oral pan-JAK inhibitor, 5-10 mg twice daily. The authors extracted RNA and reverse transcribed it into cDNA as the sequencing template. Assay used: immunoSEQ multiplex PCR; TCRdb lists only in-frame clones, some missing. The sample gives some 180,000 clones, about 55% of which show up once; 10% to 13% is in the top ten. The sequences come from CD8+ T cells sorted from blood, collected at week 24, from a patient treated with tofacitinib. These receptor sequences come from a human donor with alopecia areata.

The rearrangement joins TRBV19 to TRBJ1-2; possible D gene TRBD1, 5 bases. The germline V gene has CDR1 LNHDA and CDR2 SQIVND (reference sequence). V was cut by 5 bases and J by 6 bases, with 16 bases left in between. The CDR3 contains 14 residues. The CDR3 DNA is TGTGCCAGTAGTTCCTCAGGGTTATGGGATGGCTACACCTTC. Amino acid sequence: CASSSSGLWDGYTF.

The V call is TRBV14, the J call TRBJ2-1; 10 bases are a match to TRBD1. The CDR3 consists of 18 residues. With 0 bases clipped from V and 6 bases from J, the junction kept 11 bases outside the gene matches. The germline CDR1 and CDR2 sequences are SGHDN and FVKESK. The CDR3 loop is CASSQDLIGTGARNEQFF. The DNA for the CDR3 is TGTGCCAGCAGCCAAGATCTAATAGGGACAGGGGCTCGCAATGAGCAGTTCTTC. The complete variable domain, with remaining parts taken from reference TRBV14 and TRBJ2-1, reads EAGVTQFPSHSVIEKGQTVTLRCDPISGHDNLYWYRRVMGKEIKFLLHFVKESKQDESGMPNNRFLAERTGGTYSTLKVQPAELEDSGVYFCASSQDLIGTGARNEQFFGPGTRLTVL.

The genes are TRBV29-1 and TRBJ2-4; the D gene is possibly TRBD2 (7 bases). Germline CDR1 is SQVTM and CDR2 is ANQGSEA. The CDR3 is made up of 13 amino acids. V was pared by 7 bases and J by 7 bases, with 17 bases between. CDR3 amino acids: CSALGGGLNIQYF. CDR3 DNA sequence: TGCAGCGCCCTAGGGGGGGGATTGAACATTCAGTACTTC.

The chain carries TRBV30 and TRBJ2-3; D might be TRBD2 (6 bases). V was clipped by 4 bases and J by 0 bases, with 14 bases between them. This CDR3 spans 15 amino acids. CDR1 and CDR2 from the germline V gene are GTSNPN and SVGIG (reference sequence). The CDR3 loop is CAWTSLGTSTDTQYF. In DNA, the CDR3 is TGTGCCTGGACTAGTCTGGGGACTAGCACAGATACGCAGTATTTT.

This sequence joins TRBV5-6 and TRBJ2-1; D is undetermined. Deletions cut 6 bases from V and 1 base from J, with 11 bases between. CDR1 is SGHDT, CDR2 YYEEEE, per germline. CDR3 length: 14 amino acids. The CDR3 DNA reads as TGTGCCAGCAATCCGGTTTCGTCCTACAATGAGCAGTTCTTC. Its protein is CASNPVSSYNEQFF.

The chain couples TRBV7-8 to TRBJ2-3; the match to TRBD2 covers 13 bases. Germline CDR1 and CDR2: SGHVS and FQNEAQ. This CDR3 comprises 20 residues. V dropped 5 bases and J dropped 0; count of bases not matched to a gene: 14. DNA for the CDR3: TGTGCCAGCAGCGCGACTAGCGGGGGGCCCCGGACTTCTAGCACAGATACGCAGTATTTT. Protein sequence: CASSATSGGPRTSSTDTQYF.

The CDR3 loop is CASSGTGSGTSEQYF. DNA of the CDR3: TGTGCCAGCAGTGGGACGGGTAGCGGGACCTCCGAGCAGTACTTC. The chain couples TRBV6-5 to TRBJ2-7, with 8 bases fitting TRBD2. J was trimmed by 6 bases and V by 5 bases; bases with no gene match: 12. This CDR3 has 15 amino acids. Germline loops: CDR1 MNHEY, CDR2 SVGAGI.

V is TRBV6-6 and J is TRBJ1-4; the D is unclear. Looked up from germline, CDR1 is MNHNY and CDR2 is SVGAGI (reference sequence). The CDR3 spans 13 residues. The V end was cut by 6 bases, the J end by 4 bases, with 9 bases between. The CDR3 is CASSRRSNEKLFF. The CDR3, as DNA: TGTGCCAGCAGCCGGCGTAGTAATGAAAAACTGTTTTTT.

The CDR3 DNA follows: TGTGCCAGTTGGTCGGGGCCCCGCGGCTACACCTTC. It encodes CASWSGPRGYTF. The chain employs TRBV19 and TRBJ1-2, with a possible D match to TRBD1 (5 bases). The germline V gene encodes CDR1 LNHDA and CDR2 SQIVND (reference sequence). V was cut by 8 bases and J by 8 bases, with 15 bases left in between. This CDR3 comprises 12 residues.

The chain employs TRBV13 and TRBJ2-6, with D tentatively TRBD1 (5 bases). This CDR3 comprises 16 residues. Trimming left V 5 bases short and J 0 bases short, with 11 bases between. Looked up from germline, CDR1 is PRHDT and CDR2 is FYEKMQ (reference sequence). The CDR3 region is CASSLDRASGANVLTF. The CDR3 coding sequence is TGTGCCAGCAGCCTAGACAGAGCCTCTGGGGCCAACGTCCTGACTTTC.

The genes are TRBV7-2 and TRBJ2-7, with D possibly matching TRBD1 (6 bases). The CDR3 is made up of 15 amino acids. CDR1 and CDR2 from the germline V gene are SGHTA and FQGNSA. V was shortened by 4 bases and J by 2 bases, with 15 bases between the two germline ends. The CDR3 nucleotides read TGTGCCAGCAGCTCATACTCCCGGGACACCTACGAGCAGTACTTC. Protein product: CASSSYSRDTYEQYF.

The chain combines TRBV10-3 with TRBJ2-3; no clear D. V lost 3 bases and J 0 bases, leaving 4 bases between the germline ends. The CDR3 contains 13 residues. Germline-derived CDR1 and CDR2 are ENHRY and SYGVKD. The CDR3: CAISDGSTDTQYF. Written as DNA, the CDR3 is TGTGCCATCAGTGACGGCAGCACAGATACGCAGTATTTT.

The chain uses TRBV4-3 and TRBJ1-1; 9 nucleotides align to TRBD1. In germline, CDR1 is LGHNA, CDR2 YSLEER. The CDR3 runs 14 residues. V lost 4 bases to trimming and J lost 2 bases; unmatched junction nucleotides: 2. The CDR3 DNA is TGCGCCAGCAGCCCGGACAGGGGCAACACTGAAGCTTTCTTT. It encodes CASSPDRGNTEAFF.

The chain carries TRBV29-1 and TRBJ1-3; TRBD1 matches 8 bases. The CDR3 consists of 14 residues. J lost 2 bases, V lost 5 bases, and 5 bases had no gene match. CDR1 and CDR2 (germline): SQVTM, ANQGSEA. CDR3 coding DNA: TGCAGCGTTCTGGGACAGGCGACTGGAAACACCATATATTTT. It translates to CSVLGQATGNTIYF.

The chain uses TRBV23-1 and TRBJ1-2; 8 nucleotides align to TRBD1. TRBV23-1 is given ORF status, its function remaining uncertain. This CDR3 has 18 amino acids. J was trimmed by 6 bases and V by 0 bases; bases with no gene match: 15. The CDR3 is CASSQSVPPGGRPHGYTF. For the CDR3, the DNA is TGCGCCAGCAGTCAATCGGTCCCACCAGGGGGCCGTCCCCATGGCTACACCTTC.